In its sample, the clone carrying this TCR beta chain was seen many times. Its matching antigen is unknown. Each person with ophthalmopathy scored at least 3 on the Clinical Activity Score, reached NOSPECS grade 4 or higher, and had been ill under 3 months. Exclusion of patients followed from uncontrolled infection, other autoimmune disease, pregnancy or lactation. Each 10 ml fresh peripheral blood draw supplied the PBMCs. This entry is derived from a study of T cells in Graves' hyperthyroidism and ophthalmopathy. Study-wide results and limits: Peripheral blood also featured most of the thyroid clonotypes expanded above 0.001.

Authors of the study amplified TCR beta CDR3 regions from RNA transcripts. The HTBI primer set served for first-round RT-PCR of the TCR CDR3. TCRdb processed the multiplex PCR reads anew with MiXCR; each CDR3 protein has one entry. The sample shows 500,000 to 650,000 distinct CDR3 sequences, roughly 15% of them seen only once. The length of the CDR3 is 16 residues. Germline CDR1 reads SGHTA; CDR2 reads FQGNSA. V shed 5 bases, J shed 8 bases, and the junction held 15 bases outside the gene matches. This TCR derives from a woman aged 50 to 60 with Graves' ophthalmopathy. Sequences were obtained from blood. V gene TRBV7-2 combines with J gene TRBJ2-4; 7 positions agree with TRBD2. CDR3 sequence reads: CASSLTAGLGSDIQYF. In nucleotides, the CDR3 is TGTGCCAGCAGCCTCACGGCAGGACTAGGTTCGGACATTCAGTACTTC. The whole variable domain, filled in from reference TRBV7-2 and TRBJ2-4, reads GAGVSQSPSNKVTEKGKDVELRCDPISGHTALYWYRQSLGQGLEFLIYFQGNSAPDKSGLPSDRFSAERTGGSVSTLTIQRTQQEDSAVYLCASSLTAGLGSDIQYFGAGTRLSVL.